This T cell receptor beta chain was sequenced during a study of cytomegalovirus exposure and HLA in healthy donors. Both 60 Vbeta primers and 13 Jbeta primers went into the PCR. Profiled with immunoSEQ multiplex PCR; TCRdb holds only in-frame clones, not every one. This table holds around 170,000 clones, about 80% found once. Concerning this clone itself: Its antigen is unidentified.

CDR3 length: 11 amino acids. Germline trimming cut 6 bases from V and 5 bases from J; bases unmatched to any gene: 3. Germline values: CDR1 SQVTM, CDR2 ANQGSEA. Study results and limitations: Sequencing likely caused a cluster of highly shared sequence variants.

The sequenced material came from PBMCs. The V gene is TRBV29-1, the J gene TRBJ2-7, with 8 bases lining up with TRBD1. This receptor was identified in a man aged 40-49 years in good health and CMV-seronegative. CDR3 nucleotides: TGCAGCGTCCTGACAGGGGACGAGCAGTACTTC. This gives the protein CSVLTGDEQYF.